A selection of T cell receptor beta chains follows, all from one sample in a study of blood T cell repertoires in COVID-19. TCRdb keeps only in-frame clones here, not all; method: immunoSEQ multiplex PCR. This table holds some 390,000 clones, over 75% found once. Sequencing was done on a sample of peripheral blood. These receptor sequences come from a woman between 40 and 55 years old with COVID-19, enrolled during active disease. The conserved cysteine and the conserved F or W are not part of the CDR3 here. The order of the fields is V gene, J gene, CDR3 protein.

v_call: TRBV7-6; j_call: TRBJ1-6; cdr3_aa: ASRERDSADNSPLH
v_call: TRBV30; j_call: TRBJ1-4; cdr3_aa: AWSVLARASEKLF
v_call: TRBV7-3; j_call: TRBJ2-3; cdr3_aa: ASSLTGRTDTQY
v_call: TRBV28; j_call: TRBJ2-7; cdr3_aa: ASSVHRGWGYEQY
v_call: TRBV12-3/TRBV12-4; j_call: TRBJ2-2; cdr3_aa: ASSLAGMGELF
v_call: TRBV21-1; j_call: TRBJ2-3; cdr3_aa: ASSSRTGSGTDTQY
v_call: TRBV9; j_call: TRBJ2-7; cdr3_aa: ASSVQGVPYEQY
v_call: TRBV9; j_call: TRBJ2-1; cdr3_aa: ASCHSSGSTNEQF
v_call: TRBV18; j_call: TRBJ2-5; cdr3_aa: ASTTGVGETQY
v_call: TRBV4-3; j_call: TRBJ1-4; cdr3_aa: ASSQAPGQPEKLF
v_call: TRBV29-1; j_call: TRBJ1-1; cdr3_aa: SVGKGGLNTEAF
v_call: TRBV6-5; j_call: TRBJ1-2; cdr3_aa: ASSNSDGYT
v_call: TRBV18; j_call: TRBJ1-1; cdr3_aa: ASSPASQGHLSTEAF
v_call: TRBV6-6; j_call: TRBJ1-5; cdr3_aa: ASSYPRGEGYQPQH
v_call: TRBV28; j_call: TRBJ1-3; cdr3_aa: ASSLGVSGNTIY
v_call: TRBV19; j_call: TRBJ1-5; cdr3_aa: ASSMDGLNQPQH
v_call: TRBV20-1; j_call: TRBJ1-4; cdr3_aa: SGSRGTNEKLF
v_call: TRBV19; j_call: TRBJ2-1; cdr3_aa: ASSPTTGRPSRAINEQF
v_call: TRBV7-9; j_call: TRBJ1-2; cdr3_aa: ASSLGRGQENGYT
v_call: TRBV27; j_call: TRBJ1-2; cdr3_aa: ASSGGLRVGYT
v_call: TRBV10-3; j_call: TRBJ1-3; cdr3_aa: AIRDKGVTGNTIY
v_call: TRBV7-9; j_call: TRBJ1-1; cdr3_aa: ASSSSRTGRYTEAF
v_call: TRBV5-4; j_call: TRBJ2-2; cdr3_aa: ASSLEQGASGGELF
v_call: TRBV4-2; j_call: TRBJ1-1; cdr3_aa: ASSQDAHRQGLNTEAF
v_call: TRBV2; j_call: TRBJ1-1; cdr3_aa: ASSVPGHLGLRTTEAF
v_call: TRBV6-5; j_call: TRBJ1-6; cdr3_aa: ASSYQGSYNSPLH
v_call: TRBV19; j_call: TRBJ1-5; cdr3_aa: ATQEGGRGNQPQH
v_call: TRBV15; j_call: TRBJ2-7; cdr3_aa: ATSRDRASDEQY
v_call: TRBV12-3/TRBV12-4; j_call: TRBJ1-2; cdr3_aa: ASSLDSNYGYT
v_call: TRBV5-1; j_call: TRBJ1-2; cdr3_aa: ASSLNREGGYT
v_call: TRBV28; j_call: TRBJ2-1; cdr3_aa: ASRTSGSVNEQF
v_call: TRBV19; j_call: TRBJ1-1; cdr3_aa: ASSKHRRENTEAF
v_call: TRBV9; j_call: TRBJ1-6; cdr3_aa: ASSVGQERSPLH
v_call: TRBV28; j_call: TRBJ2-5; cdr3_aa: AGSTVRRGGQSKETQY
v_call: TRBV2; j_call: TRBJ1-1; cdr3_aa: ASNRQLMNTEAF
v_call: TRBV20-1; j_call: TRBJ2-3; cdr3_aa: SASKAGGLTDTQY